This T cell receptor (beta chain) was documented in a study of OX40 agonist ivuxolimab in advanced cancers. Study in general: Ivuxolimab doses were 0.01, 0.1, 0.3, 1.5, 3 or 10 mg/kg every 2 weeks. Cohort: 82.7% men, mean age approximately 66, aged about 23 to 80. Partial responses were observed in three patients, of whom one had hepatocellular carcinoma and two had cutaneous melanoma.

This clone came up once. It was autoimmune disease history or systemic immunosuppression that excluded patients. Repertoires were generated with immunoSEQ multiplex PCR, while TCRdb's copy carries only in-frame clones and drops some. The sample lists more than 50,000 clones, roughly 93% occurring once. Germline CDR1 is SEHNR and CDR2 is FQNEAQ (reference sequence). V shed 5 bases and J shed 3 bases, with 17 bases lying between them. This CDR3 comprises 16 residues. The TCR originated in an adult with an advanced solid tumor such as melanoma, head and neck, liver or kidney cancer. The sample consisted of CD4+ or CD8+ T cells sorted from blood, taken in a trial of the OX40 agonist ivuxolimab. V gene TRBV7-9 combines with J gene TRBJ2-1; D perhaps matches TRBD2 (5 bases). The CDR3 bases are TGTGCCAGCAGCCTACCCCCAGCGGAGAGCTACAATGAGCAGTTCTTC. Translation gives CASSLPPAESYNEQFF.